This T cell receptor beta chain was recovered during a study of spatial heterogeneity in lung cancer. Study at large: Among detected sequences, beta-chain ones consistently exceeded alpha-chain ones in number.

Regarding time point: sample taken at primary tumor resection. The donor population consisted of just over 70 patients with untreated, early-stage non-small cell lung cancer. The sequenced material consisted of unsorted whole RNA from tumor, nontumor lung or frozen PBMC. About this clonotype: Its target is not known.

General study findings and limits: Tracking of tumor mutation counts was seen in expanded intratumoral alpha and beta TCR counts.

V dropped 3 bases and J dropped 9; count of bases not matched to a gene: 4. This CDR3 has 15 residues. Germline CDR1 and CDR2: KGHSH and LQKENI. TCR cDNA molecules each had a unique molecular identifier. TCRdb re-called the 5' RACE reads with MiXCR, one entry per CDR3 protein. The sample consists of around 2,200 distinct CDR3 sequences, less than 10% of them appearing once. The sample was lung tumor tissue, taken at surgery. This TCR came from a female donor with early-stage non-small cell lung cancer. This chain links TRBV18 with TRBJ2-1; 14 nucleotides line up with TRBD2. CDR3 loop: CASSPGLAGDPEQFF. In DNA, the CDR3 is TGTGCCAGCTCACCGGGACTAGCGGGAGACCCTGAGCAGTTCTTC.